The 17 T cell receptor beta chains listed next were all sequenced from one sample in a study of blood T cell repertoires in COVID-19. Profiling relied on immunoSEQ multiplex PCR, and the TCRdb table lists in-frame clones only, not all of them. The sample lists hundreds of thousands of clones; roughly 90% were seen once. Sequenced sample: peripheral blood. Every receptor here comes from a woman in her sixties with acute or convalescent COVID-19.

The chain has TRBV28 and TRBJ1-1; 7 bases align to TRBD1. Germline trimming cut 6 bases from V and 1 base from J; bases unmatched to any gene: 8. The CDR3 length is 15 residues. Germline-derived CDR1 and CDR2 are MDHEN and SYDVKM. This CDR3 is CASRTRRTGNTEAFF. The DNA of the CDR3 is TGTGCCAGCAGAACCCGTCGGACAGGGAACACTGAAGCTTTCTTT.

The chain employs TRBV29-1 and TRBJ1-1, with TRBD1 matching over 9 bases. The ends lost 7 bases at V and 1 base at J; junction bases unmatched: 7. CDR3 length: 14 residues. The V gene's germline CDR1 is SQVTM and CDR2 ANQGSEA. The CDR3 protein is CSGTTGGWNTEAFF. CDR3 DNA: TGCAGCGGAACGACAGGGGGATGGAACACTGAAGCTTTCTTT.

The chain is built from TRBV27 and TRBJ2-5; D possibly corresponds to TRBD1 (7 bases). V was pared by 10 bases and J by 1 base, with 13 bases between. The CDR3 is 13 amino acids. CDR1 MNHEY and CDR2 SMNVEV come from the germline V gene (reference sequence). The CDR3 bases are TGTGCCACCAGGGGGGCCCTCCAAGAGACCCAGTACTTC. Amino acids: CATRGALQETQYF.

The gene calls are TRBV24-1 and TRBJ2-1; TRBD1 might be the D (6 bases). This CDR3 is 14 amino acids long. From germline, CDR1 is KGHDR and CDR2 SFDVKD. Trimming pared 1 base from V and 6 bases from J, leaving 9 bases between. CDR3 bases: TGTGCCACCAGTGATTTAGGGGGTGGCAATGAGCAGTTCTTC. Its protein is CATSDLGGGNEQFF.

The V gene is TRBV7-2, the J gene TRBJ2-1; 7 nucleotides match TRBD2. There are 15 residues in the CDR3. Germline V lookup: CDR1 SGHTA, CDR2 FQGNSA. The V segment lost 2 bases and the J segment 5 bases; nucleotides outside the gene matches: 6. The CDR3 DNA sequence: TGTGCCAGCAGCTTAAGGGACGGGACTAACAATGAGCAGTTCTTC. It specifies CASSLRDGTNNEQFF.

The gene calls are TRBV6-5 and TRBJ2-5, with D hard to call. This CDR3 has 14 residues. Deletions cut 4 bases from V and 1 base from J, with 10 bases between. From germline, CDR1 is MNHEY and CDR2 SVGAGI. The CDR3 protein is CASSSPQIQETQYF. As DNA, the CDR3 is TGTGCCAGCAGTTCCCCCCAGATCCAAGAGACCCAGTACTTC.

CDR3 protein: CASRMADYNEQFF. In DNA, the CDR3 is TGTGCCAGTAGGATGGCAGACTACAATGAGCAGTTCTTC. V usage is TRBV19 and J usage is TRBJ2-1; D gene uncertain. Deletions cut 6 bases from V and 3 bases from J, with 9 bases between. The CDR3 has 13 amino acids. Germline CDR1 is LNHDA and CDR2 is SQIVND (reference sequence).

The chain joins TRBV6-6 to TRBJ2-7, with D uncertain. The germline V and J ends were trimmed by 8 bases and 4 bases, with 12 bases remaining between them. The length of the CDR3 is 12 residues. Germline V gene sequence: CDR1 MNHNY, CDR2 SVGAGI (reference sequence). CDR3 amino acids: CASGTPSYEQYF. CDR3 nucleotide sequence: TGTGCCAGCGGTACACCTAGTTACGAGCAGTACTTC.

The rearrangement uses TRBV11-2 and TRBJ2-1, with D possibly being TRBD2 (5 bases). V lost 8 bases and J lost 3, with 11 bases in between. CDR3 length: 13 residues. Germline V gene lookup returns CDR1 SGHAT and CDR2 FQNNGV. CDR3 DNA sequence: TGTGCCAGCGGAGAGGGTGACTACAATGAGCAGTTCTTC. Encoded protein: CASGEGDYNEQFF.

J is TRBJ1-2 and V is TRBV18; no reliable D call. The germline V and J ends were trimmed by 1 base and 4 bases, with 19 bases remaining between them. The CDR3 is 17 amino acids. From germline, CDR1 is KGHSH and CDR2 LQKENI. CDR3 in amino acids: CASSPQEGLTSIYGYTF. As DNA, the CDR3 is TGTGCCAGCTCACCACAGGAGGGCCTCACGTCTATCTATGGCTACACCTTC.

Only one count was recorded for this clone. CDR3 amino acids: CASSAGERSPLHF. The CDR3 DNA follows: TGTGCCAGCAGCGCGGGGGAACGGTCACCCCTCCACTTT. The V and J genes are TRBV9 and TRBJ1-6, with D perhaps TRBD1 (5 bases). The CDR3 spans 13 residues. Germline-derived CDR1 and CDR2 are SGDLS and YYNGEE. Trimming stripped 3 bases from V and 10 bases from J, with 11 bases between. Drawing the rest from reference TRBV9 and TRBJ1-6, the complete variable domain is DSGVTQTPKHLITATGQRVTLRCSPRSGDLSVYWYQQSLDQGLQFLIQYYNGEERAKGNILERFSAQQFPDLHSELNLSSLELGDSALYFCASSAGERSPLHFGNGTRLTVT.

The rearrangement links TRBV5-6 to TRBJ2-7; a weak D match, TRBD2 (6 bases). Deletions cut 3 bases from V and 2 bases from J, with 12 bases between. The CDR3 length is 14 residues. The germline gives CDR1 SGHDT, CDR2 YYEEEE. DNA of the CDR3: TGTGCCAGCAGCTCCTCGGGAGCGGCCTACGAGCAGTACTTC. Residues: CASSSSGAAYEQYF.

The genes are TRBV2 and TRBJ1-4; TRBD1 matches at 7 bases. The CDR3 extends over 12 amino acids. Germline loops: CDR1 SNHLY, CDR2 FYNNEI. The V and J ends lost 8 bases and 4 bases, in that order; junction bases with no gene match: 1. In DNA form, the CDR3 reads TGTGCCAGCGGGACAGATAATGAAAAACTGTTTTTT. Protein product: CASGTDNEKLFF.

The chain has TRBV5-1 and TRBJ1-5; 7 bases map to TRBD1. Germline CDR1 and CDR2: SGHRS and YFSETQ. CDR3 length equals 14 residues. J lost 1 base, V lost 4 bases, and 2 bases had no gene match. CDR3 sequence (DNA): TGCGCCAGCAGCCCGGGACAGAGCAATCAGCCCCAGCATTTT. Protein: CASSPGQSNQPQHF. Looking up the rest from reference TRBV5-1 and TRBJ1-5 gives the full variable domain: KAGVTQTPRYLIKTRGQQVTLSCSPISGHRSVSWYQQTPGQGLQFLFEYFSETQRNKGNFPGRFSGRQFSNSRSEMNVSTLELGDSALYLCASSPGQSNQPQHFGDGTRLSIL.

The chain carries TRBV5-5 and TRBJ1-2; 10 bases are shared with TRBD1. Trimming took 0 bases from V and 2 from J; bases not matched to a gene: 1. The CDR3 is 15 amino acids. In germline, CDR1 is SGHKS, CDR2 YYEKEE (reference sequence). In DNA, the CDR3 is TGTGCCAGCAGCTTGGAGGACAGGGGGAACTATGGCTACACCTTC. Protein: CASSLEDRGNYGYTF.

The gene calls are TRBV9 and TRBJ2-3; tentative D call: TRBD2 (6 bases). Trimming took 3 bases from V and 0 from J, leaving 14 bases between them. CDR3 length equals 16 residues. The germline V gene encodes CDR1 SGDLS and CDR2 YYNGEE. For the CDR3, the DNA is TGTGCCAGCAGCGCCAAGGGAGGACACAGCACAGATACGCAGTATTTT. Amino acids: CASSAKGGHSTDTQYF.

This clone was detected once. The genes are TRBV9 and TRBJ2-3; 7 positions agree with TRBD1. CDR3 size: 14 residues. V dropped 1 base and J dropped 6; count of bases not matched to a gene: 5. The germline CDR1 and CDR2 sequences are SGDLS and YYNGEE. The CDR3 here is CASSVSGGRDTQYF. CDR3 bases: TGTGCCAGCAGCGTATCAGGGGGTAGGGATACGCAGTATTTT.